This T cell receptor beta chain was identified during a study of blood T cell repertoires in COVID-19. Germline assignment: CDR1 SEHNR and CDR2 FQNEAQ (reference sequence). The germline V and J ends were trimmed by 2 bases and 2 bases, with 9 bases remaining between them. The CDR3 runs 14 residues. Concerning this clone itself: Additional DNA sequences in this sample encode the identical CDR3.

TCRdb's table, derived via immunoSEQ multiplex PCR, lists solely in-frame clones and lacks some. This sample has 90,000 to 150,000 clones, with roughly three quarters found just once. The clonotype comes from a woman older than 75 with acute or convalescent COVID-19. The V call is TRBV7-9, the J call TRBJ1-1, with a tentative D call TRBD1 (5 bases). The sequencing input was peripheral blood. In DNA form, the CDR3 reads TGTGCCAGCAGCTTAAGGGGCTCTAACACTGAAGCTTTCTTT. It is translated as CASSLRGSNTEAFF.